The sequence of this T cell receptor (beta chain) was determined in a study of cytomegalovirus exposure and HLA in healthy donors. The study, taken as a whole, reports: An analysis was carried out at a later point. It showed that HLA-associated TCR beta chains were more clonally expanded than equally common non-associated chains. Reportedly, HLA-A and HLA-B alleles of most subjects were accurately predicted from TCR beta. According to an earlier analysis, most TCR beta V segments yielded productive rearrangements about 87% or about 30% of the time.

This CDR3 is 12 amino acids long. CDR1 is GTSNPN and CDR2 is SVGIG in the germline V gene (reference sequence). Notes on this clone: Its matching antigen is unknown.

The PCR employed 60 Vbeta primers together with 13 Jbeta primers. The repertoire was sequenced with immunoSEQ multiplex PCR; TCRdb's copy has only in-frame clones and lacks some. The table records about 140,000 clones, approximately 70% of them present only once. Material: PBMCs. The sequence derives from a human donor in good health. The J gene is TRBJ2-7, the V gene TRBV30; 10 nucleotides line up with TRBD1. CDR3 in DNA: TGTGCTTGGGACAGGGGTTCCCACGAGCAGTACTTC. Residues: CAWDRGSHEQYF.